Following are 27 T cell receptor beta chains from one sample sequenced in a study of blood T cell repertoires in COVID-19. The table came from immunoSEQ multiplex PCR; TCRdb's copy has only in-frame clones and leaves some out. This table holds around 200,000 clones, around 87% found once. The source material was peripheral blood. The source is a man aged 40-49 years with active or convalescent COVID-19.

This clone was seen once. The V gene is TRBV11-3, the J gene TRBJ2-1; tentatively, D is TRBD1 (6 bases). This CDR3 contains 12 residues. Germline V lookup: CDR1 SGHNT, CDR2 YENEEA. Trimming pared 1 base from V and 10 bases from J, leaving 8 bases between. The CDR3 bases are TGTGCCAGCAGCTTAGTGGGGGCCGAGCAGTTCTTC. Its protein is CASSLVGAEQFF.

The chain uses TRBV5-1 and TRBJ1-1, with 11 positions matching TRBD1. V gave up 7 bases and J gave up 5 bases; unmatched junction bases: 10. This CDR3 contains 15 residues. Germline V gives CDR1 SGHRS, CDR2 YFSETQ. CDR3: CASHGTGGGRTEAFF. The CDR3 DNA sequence: TGCGCCAGCCACGGGACAGGGGGAGGGAGAACTGAAGCTTTCTTT.

This rearrangement joins TRBV4-3 to TRBJ1-2; 7 nucleotides agree with TRBD1. Germline V gives CDR1 LGHNA, CDR2 YSLEER. V lost 0 bases to trimming and J lost 1 base; unmatched junction nucleotides: 8. There are 17 residues in the CDR3. The CDR3 sequence: CASSQDTGAIVNYGYTF. Written as DNA, the CDR3 is TGCGCCAGCAGCCAAGACACAGGGGCCATTGTTAACTATGGCTACACCTTC.

J is TRBJ1-3 and V is TRBV5-1, with D possibly being TRBD1 (6 bases). V lost 7 bases and J lost 4, with 15 bases in between. The CDR3 is 14 residues long. The V gene's germline CDR1 is SGHRS and CDR2 YFSETQ. Here the CDR3 DNA reads TGCGCCAGCGGGAAAACAGGGTACGGAAACACCATATATTTT. Its translation: CASGKTGYGNTIYF.

The chain links TRBV23-1 to TRBJ1-4; 12 bases align to TRBD1. TRBV23-1 is placed among ORFs of uncertain function. The CDR3 covers 16 residues. V was clipped by 7 bases and J by 14 bases; unmatched bases: 17. The CDR3 reads CASKEGGQGAIDNLFF. The CDR3 DNA sequence: TGCGCCAGCAAGGAGGGGGGACAGGGGGCGATCGACAATCTGTTTTTT.

This clone was detected only once. The chain combines TRBV7-2 with TRBJ2-7, with a tentative D call TRBD1 (7 bases). The germline CDR1 and CDR2 sequences are SGHTA and FQGNSA. V gave up 1 base and J gave up 5 bases, with 18 bases separating them. CDR3 size: 16 residues. Here the CDR3 DNA reads TGTGCCAGCAGCTTAGATAGGGAACAGGGGAGGCACGAGCAGTACTTC. This codes for CASSLDREQGRHEQYF.

V gene TRBV5-1 combines with J gene TRBJ1-1; a possible D gene is TRBD1 (5 bases). The CDR3 extends over 16 amino acids. Per the germline V gene, CDR1 is SGHRS and CDR2 is YFSETQ. V shed 4 bases and J shed 0 bases, with 16 bases lying between them. The CDR3 region has the DNA TGCGCCAGCAGCCACTATTCCGGGGGGATGAACACTGAAGCTTTCTTT. This sequence encodes CASSHYSGGMNTEAFF.

The J gene is TRBJ2-5, the V gene TRBV19; D is ambiguous. V lost 9 bases to trimming and J lost 0 bases, with 5 bases between them. CDR1 LNHDA and CDR2 SQIVND come from the germline V gene (reference sequence). There are 11 residues in the CDR3. CDR3 region: CASSDQETQYF. DNA of the CDR3: TGTGCCAGCTCAGACCAAGAGACCCAGTACTTC.

V and J are TRBV7-2 and TRBJ2-7; D may be TRBD2 (6 bases). V lost 1 base to trimming and J lost 4 bases, with 11 bases between them. Germline CDR1 SGHTA, CDR2 FQGNSA. There are 14 residues in the CDR3. CDR3 amino acids: CASSLDGEEYEQYF. In DNA, the CDR3 is TGTGCCAGCAGCTTAGACGGGGAGGAGTACGAGCAGTACTTC.

The rearrangement uses TRBV6-2 or TRBV6-3 and TRBJ1-6, with D perhaps TRBD1 (5 bases). Between the trimmed V and J ends, which lost 6 bases and 6 bases, there was a span of 12 bases. Per germline, CDR1 MNHEY and CDR2 SVGEGT. The CDR3 is made up of 14 amino acids. The DNA of the CDR3 is TGTGCCAGCAGCCAAGACAGAGTTAATTCACCCCTCCACTTT. It encodes CASSQDRVNSPLHF.

This clone appeared a single time. The chain joins TRBV19 to TRBJ1-5, with TRBD1 as a possible D gene (5 bases). Germline V gives CDR1 LNHDA, CDR2 SQIVND (reference sequence). The ends were cut back, 6 bases at V and 10 bases at J, with 10 bases in the middle. The CDR3 runs to 11 residues. CDR3 residues: CASRGEGPQHF. The CDR3 coding sequence is TGTGCCAGTAGGGGGGAGGGCCCCCAGCATTTT.

This clone was recorded once. V gene TRBV19 combines with J gene TRBJ2-1, with unresolved D. From germline, CDR1 is LNHDA and CDR2 SQIVND (reference sequence). The CDR3 extends over 12 amino acids. The V gene lost 3 bases and the J gene lost 8 bases, with 8 bases spanning the gap. The CDR3 coding sequence is TGTGCCAGTAGTATTGTAGCAGATGAGCAGTTCTTC. It encodes CASSIVADEQFF.

The rearrangement joins TRBV7-9 to TRBJ1-2; 7 bases fit TRBD1. This CDR3 has 15 amino acids. J lost 1 base, V lost 5 bases, and 7 bases had no gene match. Germline CDR1 reads SEHNR; CDR2 reads FQNEAQ (reference sequence). The CDR3 spells CASSTRQGLNYGYTF. The CDR3 DNA follows: TGTGCCAGCAGCACCCGACAGGGACTTAACTATGGCTACACCTTC.

The chain is built from TRBV7-2 and TRBJ2-7; 7 positions match TRBD1. Germline V gene data show CDR1 as SGHTA and CDR2 as FQGNSA. The CDR3 has 14 amino acids. V dropped 5 bases and J dropped 7; count of bases not matched to a gene: 11. The CDR3 protein is CASSPGTDVREQYF. In DNA form, the CDR3 reads TGTGCCAGCAGCCCCGGGACAGACGTCCGGGAGCAGTACTTC.

The CDR3 loop is CASSYKGQGDQPQHF. CDR3 coding DNA: TGTGCCAGCAGTTACAAGGGACAGGGCGATCAGCCCCAGCATTTT. This sequence joins TRBV6-2 or TRBV6-3 and TRBJ1-5, with 9 nucleotides matching TRBD1. This CDR3 is built from 15 residues. V shed 2 bases and J 5 bases; nucleotides not matched to a gene: 4. Germline CDR1 is MNHEY and CDR2 is SVGEGT.

The chain links TRBV28 to TRBJ1-1, with a tentative D call TRBD1 (5 bases). V shed 7 bases and J shed 1 base, with 13 bases lying between them. The length of the CDR3 is 14 residues. Germline V gives CDR1 MDHEN, CDR2 SYDVKM. The CDR3 region is CASNDQGGNTEAFF. In DNA form, the CDR3 reads TGTGCCAGCAACGACCAGGGAGGGAACACTGAAGCTTTCTTT. Full variable domain (remainder filled in from reference TRBV28 and TRBJ1-1): DVKVTQSSRYLVKRTGEKVFLECVQDMDHENMFWYRQDPGLGLRLIYFSYDVKMKEKGDIPEGYSVSREKKERFSLILESASTNQTSMYLCASNDQGGNTEAFFGQGTRLTVV.

This clone was seen only a few times. The J gene is TRBJ1-2, the V gene TRBV19; TRBD1 matches 8 bases. Trimming took 6 bases from V and 6 from J; bases not matched to a gene: 12. The CDR3 spans 15 residues. CDR1 and CDR2 (germline): LNHDA, SQIVND (reference sequence). The DNA for the CDR3 is TGTGCCAGTAGGGAATCAGGGGGCCGTGTACATGGCTACACCTTC. Its protein is CASRESGGRVHGYTF.

The V and J genes are TRBV3-1 (or the pseudogene TRBV3-2) and TRBJ2-2; 7 positions match TRBD1. The CDR3 is 17 residues long. J was trimmed by 5 bases and V by 1 base; bases with no gene match: 10. The germline V gene encodes CDR1 LGHDT and CDR2 YNNKEL (reference sequence). CDR3 nucleotide sequence: TGTGCCAGCAGCCAAGGTGCGACAGGGTGGATGACCGGGGAGCTGTTTTTT. This codes for CASSQGATGWMTGELFF.

This chain uses TRBV7-2 with TRBJ2-7; 7 bases agree with TRBD1. The V gene's germline CDR1 is SGHTA and CDR2 FQGNSA. The CDR3 covers 12 residues. J was trimmed by 3 bases and V by 5 bases; bases with no gene match: 1. CDR3 DNA sequence: TGTGCCAGCAGCCGGACAGGCTACGAGCAGTACTTC. Its translation is CASSRTGYEQYF.

The CDR3 loop is CASSLQGASGNTIYF. The CDR3 DNA follows: TGCGCCAGCAGCTTACAGGGAGCCTCTGGAAACACCATATATTTT. This sequence joins TRBV5-1 and TRBJ1-3, with a possible D match to TRBD1 (6 bases). The CDR3 sequence is 15 residues long. Germline V CDR1 and CDR2: SGHRS, YFSETQ. With 2 bases removed from V and 0 bases from J, the gap between germline ends came to 9 bases.

V usage is TRBV30 and J usage is TRBJ1-4, with 8 positions matching TRBD1. This CDR3 spans 12 amino acids. Germline V gene sequence: CDR1 GTSNPN, CDR2 SVGIG (reference sequence). The V gene end was trimmed by 4 bases and the J gene end by 6 bases; junction bases not matched to a gene: 1. In DNA form, the CDR3 reads TGTGCCTGGACACAGGGGGATGAAAAACTGTTTTTT. It yields the protein CAWTQGDEKLFF.

This sequence joins TRBV4-1 and TRBJ1-4, with TRBD1 identical over 8 bases. The CDR3 loop spans 14 amino acids. J was trimmed by 6 bases and V by 4 bases; bases with no gene match: 4. Germline loops: CDR1 MGHRA, CDR2 YSYEKL. CDR3 sequence: CASSRMTGDEKLFF. In nucleotides, the CDR3 is TGCGCCAGCAGCCGAATGACAGGGGATGAAAAACTGTTTTTT.

The chain combines TRBV7-3 with TRBJ2-1, with a possible D match to TRBD1 (5 bases). The germline V and J ends were trimmed by 2 bases and 0 bases, with 8 bases remaining between them. There are 15 residues in the CDR3. Germline loops: CDR1 SGHTA, CDR2 FQGTGA. The CDR3 reads CASSLLQGSYNEQFF. CDR3 sequence (DNA): TGTGCCAGCAGCTTACTCCAGGGCTCCTACAATGAGCAGTTCTTC.

The chain joins TRBV28 to TRBJ1-4; 12 nucleotides line up with TRBD1. The CDR3 is 18 residues long. Germline loops: CDR1 MDHEN, CDR2 SYDVKM. The ends lost 8 bases at V and 6 bases at J; junction bases unmatched: 16. The DNA of the CDR3 is TGTGCCAGCTTTTCAGCCGGGACAGGGGGCGAGTTTTATGAAAAACTGTTTTTT. Amino acids: CASFSAGTGGEFYEKLFF.

The rearrangement joins TRBV5-8 to TRBJ1-2; possibly TRBD1 for D (6 bases). Germline V CDR1 and CDR2: SGHTS, YDEGEE. The CDR3 length is 14 residues. V gave up 3 bases and J gave up 4 bases, with 13 bases separating them. The CDR3 coding sequence is TGTGCCAGCAGCTATGGGGCAGGGGTCTATGGCTACACCTTC. This gives the protein CASSYGAGVYGYTF.

The chain uses TRBV4-1 and TRBJ1-5; D may be TRBD1 (5 bases). This CDR3 spans 16 amino acids. Trimming pared 0 bases from V and 7 bases from J, leaving 16 bases between. Germline CDR1 MGHRA, CDR2 YSYEKL. The CDR3 spells CASSQDGSGGWQPQHF. CDR3 bases: TGCGCCAGCAGCCAAGACGGCTCGGGGGGATGGCAGCCCCAGCATTTT.

The chain joins TRBV11-2 to TRBJ2-3, with a weak D call TRBD2 (6 bases). V gave up 3 bases and J gave up 2 bases, with 9 bases separating them. The CDR3 sequence is 14 residues long. The germline CDR1 and CDR2 sequences are SGHAT and FQNNGV. The CDR3 loop is CASSFWDFTDTQYF. CDR3 bases: TGTGCCAGCAGCTTCTGGGACTTCACAGATACGCAGTATTTT.